Following are 5 T cell receptor beta chains from one sample sequenced in a study of cytomegalovirus exposure and HLA in healthy donors. Generated by immunoSEQ multiplex PCR, the TCRdb table keeps only in-frame clones and is missing some. There are some 78,000 clones in the sample; about 96% occur only once, and 1.6% lies in the top ten. The sequenced sample was PBMCs. The receptors stem from a man between 18 and 29 years old in good health and CMV-seropositive.

The chain recombines TRBV30 with TRBJ2-3, with D possibly being TRBD2 (6 bases). The CDR3 runs to 14 residues. Trimming took off 0 bases at V and 5 bases at J, with 12 bases between the two ends. The germline V gene has CDR1 GTSNPN and CDR2 SVGIG (reference sequence). The CDR3 region is CAWSVPGAIDTQYF. CDR3 DNA sequence: TGTGCCTGGAGTGTACCGGGAGCTATAGATACGCAGTATTTT.

J is TRBJ2-2 and V is TRBV28; TRBD1 aligns across 7 bases. The CDR3 length is 15 residues. Germline-derived CDR1 and CDR2 are MDHEN and SYDVKM. Trimming at V came to 7 bases and at J to 4 bases, leaving 9 bases not matched to a gene. The CDR3 is CASTPGQLSTGELFF. CDR3 bases: TGTGCCAGCACCCCGGGACAGTTATCCACCGGGGAGCTGTTTTTT.

The chain has TRBV2 and TRBJ1-1; perhaps TRBD1 as D (6 bases). Germline values: CDR1 SNHLY, CDR2 FYNNEI. The ends were cut back, 5 bases at V and 8 bases at J, with 9 bases in the middle. This CDR3 region has 11 residues. The DNA of the CDR3 is TGTGCCAGCAGTCTTGACAGGGAAGCTTTCTTT. This encodes CASSLDREAFF.

This chain links TRBV5-8 with TRBJ1-1, with TRBD1 as a possible D gene (6 bases). Trimming shortened V by 0 bases and J by 0 bases, and 12 bases separated the two germline ends. Germline V lookup: CDR1 SGHTS, CDR2 YDEGEE. The CDR3 has 16 residues. The CDR3: CASSLDLDRLNTEAFF. CDR3 bases: TGTGCCAGCAGCTTGGACTTGGACAGACTGAACACTGAAGCTTTCTTT.

The genes are TRBV4-1 and TRBJ2-5; tentative D call: TRBD2 (5 bases). The CDR3 extends over 15 amino acids. The V and J ends lost 1 base and 4 bases respectively, with 13 bases between them. CDR1 MGHRA and CDR2 YSYEKL come from the germline V gene. The CDR3 nucleotides are TGCGCCAGCAGCCAAGGACTACGAAATCCAGAGACCCAGTACTTC. The encoded protein is CASSQGLRNPETQYF.